This T cell receptor (beta chain) is drawn from a study of Tregs in tolerant kidney transplant recipients. Study overall: Recipient PBMCs carried a CFSE label and met irradiated graft donor PBMCs for six to seven days before FACS sorting. Notes on the study in general: Activated donor B cell expansion appeared to reveal the most relevant donor-specific TCRbeta repertoire. Biological reproducibility was not directly addressed, but technical replication error appeared minimal.

On this clone: Antigen specificity is unknown.

The repertoire was sequenced with immunoSEQ multiplex PCR; TCRdb's copy has only in-frame clones and lacks some. This table has about 1,400 clones, approximately 87% appearing once. The clonotype comes from a human donor in good health. Material: CD4+ T cells from blood cultured with allogeneic cells.

The DNA for the CDR3 is TGTGCCAGCCTGGACCAGAATAGTGGGCAGTATTTT. It yields the protein CASLDQNSGQYF. This chain links TRBV6-5 with TRBJ2-3; no reliable D call. CDR1 MNHEY and CDR2 SVGAGI come from the germline V gene. Between the trimmed V and J ends, which lost 8 bases and 11 bases, there was a span of 17 bases. The CDR3 runs 12 residues.